The sequence of this TCR beta chain was determined in a study of graft-versus-host responses after intestinal transplantation. Study-level information: Transplant recipients had multivisceral, liver-intestinal, or isolated intestinal grafts.

A remark on this clone: Its antigen is unidentified.

CDR1 SEHNR and CDR2 FQNEAQ come from the germline V gene (reference sequence). This CDR3 has 13 residues. Deletions cut 3 bases from V and 2 bases from J, with 7 bases between. Sequencing was performed with immunoSEQ multiplex PCR; in TCRdb, only in-frame clones are kept and a portion is missing. The data show about 120,000 clones, with approximately 95% seen just once and about 0.11% held by the top ten. The material sequenced was unstimulated CD4+ T cells sorted from spleen or lymph node cells, taken before intestinal transplant. The clonotype comes from a human donor who received an intestinal transplant. This chain joins TRBV7-9 and TRBJ2-5; unclear D gene. CDR3 residues: CASSLIGQETQYF. The CDR3 DNA reads as TGTGCCAGCAGCTTGATTGGTCAAGAGACCCAGTACTTC.